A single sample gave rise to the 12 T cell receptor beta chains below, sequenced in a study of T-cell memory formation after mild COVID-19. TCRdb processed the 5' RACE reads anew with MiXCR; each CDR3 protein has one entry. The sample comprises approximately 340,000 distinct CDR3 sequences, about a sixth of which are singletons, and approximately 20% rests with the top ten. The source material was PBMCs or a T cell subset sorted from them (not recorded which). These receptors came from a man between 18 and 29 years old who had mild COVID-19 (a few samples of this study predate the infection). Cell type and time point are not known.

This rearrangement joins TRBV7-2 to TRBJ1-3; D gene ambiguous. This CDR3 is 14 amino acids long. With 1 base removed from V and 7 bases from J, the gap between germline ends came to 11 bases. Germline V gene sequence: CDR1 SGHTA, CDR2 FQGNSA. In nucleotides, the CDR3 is TGTGCCAGCAGCTTAGGGCGAAGTCAGAACACCATATATTTT. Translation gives CASSLGRSQNTIYF.

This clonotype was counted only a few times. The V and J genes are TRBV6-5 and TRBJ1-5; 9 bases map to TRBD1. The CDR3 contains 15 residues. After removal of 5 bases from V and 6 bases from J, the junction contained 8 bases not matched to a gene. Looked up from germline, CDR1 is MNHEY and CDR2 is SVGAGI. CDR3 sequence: CASSVGQGFRQPQHF. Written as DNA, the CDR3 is TGTGCCAGCAGTGTGGGACAGGGTTTCCGTCAGCCCCAGCATTTT.

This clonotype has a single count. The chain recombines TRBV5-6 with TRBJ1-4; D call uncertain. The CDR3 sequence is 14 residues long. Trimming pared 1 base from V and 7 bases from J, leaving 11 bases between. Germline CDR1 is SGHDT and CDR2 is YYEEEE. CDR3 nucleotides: TGTGCCAGCAGCTTGTATGATTATCGTGAAAAACTGTTTTTT. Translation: CASSLYDYREKLFF.

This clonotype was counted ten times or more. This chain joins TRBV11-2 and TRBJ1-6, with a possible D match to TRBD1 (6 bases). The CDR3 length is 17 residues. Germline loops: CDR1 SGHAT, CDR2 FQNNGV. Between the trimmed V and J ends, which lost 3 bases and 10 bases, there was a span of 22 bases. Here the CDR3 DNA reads TGTGCCAGCAGCTTTGCACCTATAGGGGGGCCTGAATCACCCCTCCACTTT. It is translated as CASSFAPIGGPESPLHF.

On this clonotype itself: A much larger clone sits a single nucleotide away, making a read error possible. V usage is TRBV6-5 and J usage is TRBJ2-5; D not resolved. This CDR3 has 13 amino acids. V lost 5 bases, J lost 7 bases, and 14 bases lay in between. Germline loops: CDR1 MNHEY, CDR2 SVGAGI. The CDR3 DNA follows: TGTGCCAGCAGTCATAGAGATACTGTGACCCAGTACTTC. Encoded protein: CASSHRDTVTQYF.

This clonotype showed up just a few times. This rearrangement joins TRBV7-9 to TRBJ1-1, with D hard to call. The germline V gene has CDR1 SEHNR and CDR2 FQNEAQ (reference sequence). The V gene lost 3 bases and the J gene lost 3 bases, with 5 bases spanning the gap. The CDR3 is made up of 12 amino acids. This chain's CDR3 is CASSFGYTEAFF. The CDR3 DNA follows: TGTGCCAGCAGCTTTGGGTACACTGAAGCTTTCTTT.

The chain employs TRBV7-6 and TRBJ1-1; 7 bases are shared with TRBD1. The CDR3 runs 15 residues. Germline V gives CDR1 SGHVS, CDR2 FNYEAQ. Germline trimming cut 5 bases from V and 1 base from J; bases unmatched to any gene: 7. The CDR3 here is CASSKGQTANTEAFF. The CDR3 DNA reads TGTGCCAGCAGCAAGGGACAGACAGCGAACACTGAAGCTTTCTTT.

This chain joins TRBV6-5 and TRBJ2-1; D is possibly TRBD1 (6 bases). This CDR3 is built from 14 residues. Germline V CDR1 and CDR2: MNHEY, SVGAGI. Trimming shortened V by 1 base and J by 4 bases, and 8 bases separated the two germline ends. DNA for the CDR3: TGTGCCAGCAGTTACTATCAGGGGTACAATGAGCAGTTCTTC. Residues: CASSYYQGYNEQFF.

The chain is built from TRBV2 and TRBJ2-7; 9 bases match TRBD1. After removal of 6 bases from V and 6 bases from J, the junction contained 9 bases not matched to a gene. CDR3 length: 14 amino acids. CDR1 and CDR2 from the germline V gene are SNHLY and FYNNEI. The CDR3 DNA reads TGTGCCAGCAGACTAGGACAGGGGTCTATCGAGCAGTACGTC. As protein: CASRLGQGSIEQYV.

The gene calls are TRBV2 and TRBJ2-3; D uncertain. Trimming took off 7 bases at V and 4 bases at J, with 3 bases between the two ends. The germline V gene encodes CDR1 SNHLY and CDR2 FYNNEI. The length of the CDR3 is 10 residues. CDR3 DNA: TGTGCCAGCAAGGCAGATACGCAGTATTTT. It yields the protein CASKADTQYF.

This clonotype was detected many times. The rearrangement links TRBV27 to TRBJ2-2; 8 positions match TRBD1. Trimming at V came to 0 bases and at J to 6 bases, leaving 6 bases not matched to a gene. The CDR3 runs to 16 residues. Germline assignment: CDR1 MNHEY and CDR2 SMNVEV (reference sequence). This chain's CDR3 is CASSLSRQGYAGELFF. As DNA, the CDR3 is TGTGCCAGCAGTTTATCGAGACAGGGGTACGCCGGGGAGCTGTTTTTT.

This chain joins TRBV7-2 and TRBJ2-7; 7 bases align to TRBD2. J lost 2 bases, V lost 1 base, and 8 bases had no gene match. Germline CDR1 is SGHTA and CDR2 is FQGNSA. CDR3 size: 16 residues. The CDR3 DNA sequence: TGTGCCAGCAGCTTAGGGGGTCAAGCGGGGCCCTACGAGCAGTACGTC. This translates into CASSLGGQAGPYEQYV.